These T cell receptor beta chains were read from a single sample in a study of glioma-infiltrating T cells after dendritic cell vaccination. Profiling relied on immunoSEQ multiplex PCR, and the TCRdb table lists in-frame clones only, not all of them. The repertoire includes over 55,000 clones, 80% to 85% of them detected once, and 7.9% sits in the top ten. Sequenced here: blood, sampled before dendritic cell vaccination. These receptors all come from a human donor with glioblastoma. The CDR3 runs from the conserved cysteine through the conserved F or W. D genes are given only for firm matches. For some rows the clone size is stated as once, few or many, or as a class when expanded; others skip it.

>few|TRBV6-1|TRBD1|TRBJ2-1
TGTGCCAGCAACTGGCAGGGGGCCGACAATGAGCAGTTCTTC
CASNWQGADNEQFF
>once|TRBV30|-|TRBJ2-7
TGTGCCTGGAGTGTGGGACATTTATACGAGCAGTACTTC
CAWSVGHLYEQYF
>once|TRBV6-4|TRBD2|TRBJ2-3
TGTGCCAGCAGTGACGGAGCGGGGGGGCAATCAGATACGCAGTATTTT
CASSDGAGGQSDTQYF
>-|TRBV27|-|TRBJ2-7
TGTGCCAGCAGTCCCGGGTCCTCCCCCTACGAGCAGTACTTC
CASSPGSSPYEQYF
>-|TRBV5-1|-|TRBJ1-6
TGCGCCAGCAGCTTGGCCCCAGATAATTCACCCCTCCACTTT
CASSLAPDNSPLHF
>-|TRBV30|-|TRBJ2-3
TGTGCCTGGAGTAAGAGTTCTAGCACAGATACGCAGTATTTT
CAWSKSSSTDTQYF
>-|TRBV6-1|-|TRBJ2-7
TGTGCCAGCAGTGTCCTAAGGACAAACGAGCAGTACTTC
CASSVLRTNEQYF
>-|TRBV6-1|TRBD1|TRBJ1-1
TGTGCCAGCAGTGACCGGACAGGGCCGAACACTGAAGCTTTCTTT
CASSDRTGPNTEAFF
>once|TRBV30|TRBD1|TRBJ2-1
TGTGCCTGGAATCCCCGCCGGGACAGGGGAAACAATGAGCAGTTCTTC
CAWNPRRDRGNNEQFF
>-|TRBV7-2|-|TRBJ2-3
TGTGCCAGCAGCCCCAGAGATACGCAGTATTTT
CASSPRDTQYF
>-|TRBV2|-|TRBJ2-2
TGTGCCAGCAGAGATACAGGGAACACCGGGGAGCTGTTTTTT
CASRDTGNTGELFF
>-|TRBV7-9|TRBD1|TRBJ1-2
TGTGCCAGCAGCTTAGCCGTAGGCCGGGACAGAGGATTC
CASSLAVGRDRGF
>-|TRBV13|TRBD1|TRBJ1-4
TGTGCCAGCAGCTCGGCAGGGACAGGGACTAATGAAAAACTGTTTTTT
CASSSAGTGTNEKLFF
>-|TRBV29-1|-|TRBJ1-1
TGCAGCGTTGACAGGGGCACTGAAGCTTTCTTT
CSVDRGTEAFF
>few|TRBV7-9|TRBD1|TRBJ2-1
TGTGCCAGCGGGGACAGGGCCTCCTACAATGAGCAGTTCTTC
CASGDRASYNEQFF
>-|TRBV7-8|-|TRBJ2-7
TGTGCCAGCAGCTCCACCCAGGGGGGCCCTTTCGAGCAGTACTTC
CASSSTQGGPFEQYF
>-|TRBV11-1|TRBD1|TRBJ2-1
TGTGCCAGCAGCAAACAGGGGTATGAGCAGTTCTTC
CASSKQGYEQFF
>-|TRBV5-1|-|TRBJ1-1
TGCGCCAGCAGTTATAACGGGTTGAACACTGAAGCTTTCTTT
CASSYNGLNTEAFF
>-|TRBV15|-|TRBJ2-3
TGTGCCACCAGCAGAGATAGTACAGATACGCAGTATTTT
CATSRDSTDTQYF
>-|TRBV4-1|TRBD1|TRBJ1-2
TGCGCCAGCAGCCAAGGGACAGGGGAGCGAGGTGGCTACACCTTC
CASSQGTGERGGYTF
>-|TRBV15|-|TRBJ2-7
TGTGCCACCAGCGAGTCGGGTTACGAGCAGTACTTC
CATSESGYEQYF
>once|TRBV7-2|-|TRBJ1-2
TGTGCCAGCAGTCATAGTAGGGCAGGGGATGGCTACACCTTC
CASSHSRAGDGYTF
>-|TRBV6-1|-|TRBJ1-5
TGTGCCAGTCGAAAAGGGGGCAATCAGCCCCAGCATTTT
CASRKGGNQPQHF
>-|TRBV6-6|-|TRBJ1-2
TGTGCCAGCAGTCGAGATCGGGATGGCTACACCTTC
CASSRDRDGYTF